This record covers a single T cell receptor (beta chain). Its antigen is not known. A much bigger clone sits one base away, suggesting this may be a read error. TCR cDNA libraries came from RNA via a modified published protocol. Each TCR cDNA library carried sample-specific barcodes on both ends. MiXCR, run by TCRdb on the 5' RACE reads, gives a single entry per CDR3 protein. The sample consists of a few hundred thousand distinct CDR3 sequences, over 25% of them appearing once. This sample was included in a study of identical twins' blood T cells. Notes on the study in general: Abundant TCRbeta CDR3s overlapped more between twins than with unrelated donors.

CDR1 SGHRS and CDR2 YFSETQ come from the germline V gene. Trimming left V 3 bases short and J 4 bases short, with 7 bases between. This CDR3 contains 12 residues. The J gene is TRBJ1-2, the V gene TRBV5-1, with unresolved D. Source material: PBMCs. The receptor was isolated from a woman aged 18 to 50 in good health. CDR3 DNA sequence: TGCGCCAGCAGCTCATGGGTCTATGGCTACACCTTC. Translation: CASSSWVYGYTF.